These 20 T cell receptor beta chains were sequenced from one sample in a study of T cell repertoires in cytomegalovirus infection. TCRdb analysed the reads with MiXCR anew, one entry per CDR3 protein. Of 400,000 or so distinct CDR3 sequences in the sample, roughly a third are singletons; the top ten hold 12% to 15%. The specimen sequenced was PBMCs. These receptors came from a human donor in good health (CMV status not recorded). Some clones in this sample may be carry-over from other donors' samples.

This clonotype was seen a single time. The chain uses TRBV6-5 and TRBJ1-2; 10 nucleotides agree with TRBD1. J was trimmed by 2 bases and V by 5 bases; bases with no gene match: 11. Per germline, CDR1 MNHEY and CDR2 SVGAGI. CDR3 size: 17 residues. The CDR3 loop is CASSQGQGIPINYGYTF. The CDR3 DNA reads as TGTGCCAGCAGTCAGGGACAGGGGATTCCGATCAACTATGGCTACACCTTC.

This clonotype was seen many times. This chain uses TRBV28 with TRBJ1-1; a weak D match, TRBD1 (5 bases). The V end was cut by 5 bases, the J end by 7 bases, with 20 bases between. Looked up from germline, CDR1 is MDHEN and CDR2 is SYDVKM. This CDR3 is 15 amino acids long. The CDR3 bases are TGTGCCAGCAGTCCCCCGCAGGGCTACAGTGGTGAAGCTTTCTTT. Its protein is CASSPPQGYSGEAFF. The full variable domain, in which reference TRBV28 and TRBJ1-1 provide the parts outside the CDR3, is DVKVTQSSRYLVKRTGEKVFLECVQDMDHENMFWYRQDPGLGLRLIYFSYDVKMKEKGDIPEGYSVSREKKERFSLILESASTNQTSMYLCASSPPQGYSGEAFFGQGTRLTVV.

This clonotype showed up many times. This rearrangement joins TRBV6-1 to TRBJ1-4; maybe TRBD1 (5 bases). Trimming cost V 6 bases and J 6 bases, with 20 bases left between them. Germline CDR1 is MNHNS and CDR2 is SASEGT. The CDR3 runs 16 residues. The CDR3 sequence is CASSPGRTTTHEKLFF. DNA of the CDR3: TGTGCCAGCAGCCCGGGACGGACTACGACTCATGAAAAACTGTTTTTT.

Regarding this clonotype: The missing conserved phenylalanine or tryptophan at the end of this CDR3 makes a read error likely. The rearrangement uses TRBV7-4 and TRBJ2-2; no definite D call. V gave up 1 base and J gave up 9 bases, with 9 bases separating them. CDR1 SGHVT and CDR2 SQSDAQ come from the germline V gene. The CDR3 contains 13 residues. In DNA form, the CDR3 reads TGTGCCAGCAGCTTAGTTGCTGCGCGGGAGCTGTTTTTG. This sequence encodes CASSLVAARELFL.

Details on this clonotype: This may be a read error: a much more frequent sequence differs by one nucleotide. Here the CDR3 omits its conserved ending phenylalanine or tryptophan, so a read error is the likely source. The V gene is TRBV29-1, the J gene TRBJ1-2; D gene uncertain. The CDR3 extends over 12 amino acids. V lost 4 bases and J 8 bases, leaving 14 bases between the germline ends. Germline V gene sequence: CDR1 SQVTM, CDR2 ANQGSEA. CDR3 coding DNA: TGCAGCGTTGGGCCGACCCCCTCGGGCTACACCCTC. It yields the protein CSVGPTPSGYTL.

For this clonotype: As the CDR3 is not closed by the conserved phenylalanine or tryptophan, this likely results from a read error. V usage is TRBV25-1 and J usage is TRBJ2-7; D not resolved. Germline V gene data show CDR1 as MGHDK and CDR2 as SYGVNS. Deletions cut 8 bases from V and 3 bases from J, with 8 bases between. The CDR3 is made up of 11 amino acids. The CDR3: CASGTVYEQYL. For the CDR3, the DNA is TGTGCCAGCGGAACAGTCTACGAGCAGTACTTA.

V is TRBV18 and J is TRBJ2-1; 9 nucleotides agree with TRBD2. The germline gives CDR1 KGHSH, CDR2 LQKENI. V lost 0 bases and J lost 7; bases outside the gene matches: 7. CDR3 size: 16 residues. The CDR3 region is CASSPPGGGASNEQFF. The CDR3 DNA reads as TGTGCCAGCTCACCACCGGGCGGGGGGGCCTCAAATGAGCAGTTCTTC.

The chain uses TRBV25-1 and TRBJ2-2, with a possible D match to TRBD1 (5 bases). This CDR3 comprises 16 residues. Germline lookup yields CDR1 MGHDK and CDR2 SYGVNS. The V end was cut by 1 base, the J end by 7 bases, with 16 bases between. In DNA, the CDR3 is TGTGCCAGCAGTGAATCATGGAAAGGGGCCGGCGGGGAGCTGTTTTTT. Its translation: CASSESWKGAGGELFF.

This clonotype came up a few times. V and J are TRBV7-9 and TRBJ2-1; 7 nucleotides line up with TRBD1. Trimming took 1 base from V and 7 from J; bases not matched to a gene: 13. CDR1 and CDR2 from the germline V gene are SEHNR and FQNEAQ (reference sequence). This CDR3 contains 17 residues. CDR3 coding DNA: TGTGCCAGCAGCTTAGAGGGGGCAGGTCGGGTTGCGAATGAGCAGTTCTTC. Its translation: CASSLEGAGRVANEQFF.

The V and J genes are TRBV29-1 and TRBJ2-3; D unclear. The germline V and J ends were trimmed by 2 bases and 0 bases, with 12 bases remaining between them. The germline V gene has CDR1 SQVTM and CDR2 ANQGSEA. The CDR3 totals 15 residues. CDR3 sequence (DNA): TGCAGCGTTGAACAGGCCGGCGACAGCACAGATACGCAGTATTTT. The encoded protein is CSVEQAGDSTDTQYF.

This sequence joins TRBV20-1 and TRBJ2-3; 9 bases are shared with TRBD1. CDR3 length: 13 residues. Germline V gene lookup returns CDR1 DFQATT and CDR2 SNEGSKA (reference sequence). After removal of 5 bases from V and 4 bases from J, the junction contained 4 bases not matched to a gene. CDR3 sequence: CSAGDRDSDTQYF. DNA for the CDR3: TGCAGTGCTGGGGACAGGGATTCAGATACGCAGTATTTT.

The V call is TRBV9, the J call TRBJ1-3; D gene unclear. Germline assignment: CDR1 SGDLS and CDR2 YYNGEE. The CDR3 runs 16 residues. V shed 4 bases and J shed 4 bases, with 18 bases lying between them. Written as DNA, the CDR3 is TGTGCCAGCAGCCCCGCAGACGGTCTACCCGGAAACACCATATATTTT. Translating gives CASSPADGLPGNTIYF.

The chain's CDR3 is CASRERGSPPDTQYF. CDR3 nucleotides: TGTGCCAGCAGGGAGCGGGGGAGCCCACCAGATACGCAGTATTTT. The J gene is TRBJ2-3, the V gene TRBV6-1, with 8 bases aligning to TRBD2. In germline, CDR1 is MNHNS, CDR2 SASEGT. V lost 6 bases to trimming and J lost 4 bases; unmatched junction nucleotides: 9. This CDR3 has 15 amino acids.

The chain is built from TRBV6-1 and TRBJ2-7, with a tentative D call TRBD2 (6 bases). The germline V and J ends were trimmed by 6 bases and 5 bases, with 14 bases remaining between them. Per germline, CDR1 MNHNS and CDR2 SASEGT. This CDR3 region has 13 residues. CDR3 residues: CASRTAWEDEQYF. CDR3 coding DNA: TGTGCCAGCAGAACAGCATGGGAGGACGAGCAGTACTTC.

The CDR3 DNA reads TGCAGCGTTGAATTGTCTAACACTGAAGCTTTCTTT. Translation: CSVELSNTEAFF. The V and J genes are TRBV29-1 and TRBJ1-1, with D uncertain. CDR3 length: 12 residues. V was trimmed by 2 bases and J by 2 bases, leaving 6 bases between them. Germline lookup yields CDR1 SQVTM and CDR2 ANQGSEA.

The gene calls are TRBV29-1 and TRBJ2-7; D call uncertain. Germline CDR1 SQVTM, CDR2 ANQGSEA. V lost 0 bases, J lost 6 bases, and 12 bases lay in between. The CDR3 loop spans 13 amino acids. DNA for the CDR3: TGCAGCGTTGAAGATCAAGGGCCCGGCGAGCAGTACTTC. Translation: CSVEDQGPGEQYF.

This clonotype was observed many times. CDR3 region: CASSLIAENDGYTF. The CDR3 DNA sequence: TGTGCCAGCAGCTTAATAGCGGAAAATGATGGCTACACCTTC. The gene calls are TRBV7-9 and TRBJ1-2, with unresolved D. This CDR3 is built from 14 residues. The ends were cut back, 2 bases at V and 6 bases at J, with 13 bases in the middle. The germline gives CDR1 SEHNR, CDR2 FQNEAQ (reference sequence).

This chain joins TRBV19 and TRBJ1-5; TRBD1 matches 7 bases. The CDR3 is 18 residues long. CDR1 and CDR2 from the germline V gene are LNHDA and SQIVND (reference sequence). V lost 4 bases and J lost 0; bases outside the gene matches: 12. The CDR3: CASSTPWAGGDSNQPQHF. CDR3 DNA: TGTGCCAGTAGTACCCCCTGGGCAGGGGGAGATAGCAATCAGCCCCAGCATTTT.

This clonotype was seen a handful of times. This chain links TRBV6-5 with TRBJ1-4; D is unresolved. V was cut by 7 bases and J by 3 bases, with 15 bases left in between. The CDR3 totals 15 residues. Germline values: CDR1 MNHEY, CDR2 SVGAGI. The CDR3: CASMVGPRANEKLFF. The CDR3 bases are TGTGCCAGCATGGTTGGCCCGAGGGCTAATGAAAAACTGTTTTTT.

The table lists this clonotype with many counts. The rearrangement joins TRBV7-9 to TRBJ1-1; no reliable D call. CDR1 SEHNR and CDR2 FQNEAQ come from the germline V gene (reference sequence). Trimming cost V 2 bases and J 7 bases, with 5 bases left between them. The CDR3 runs 11 residues. CDR3 sequence (DNA): TGTGCCAGCAGCTTATGGGGTGAAGCTTTCTTT. Its protein is CASSLWGEAFF. Variable domain in full (rest from reference TRBV7-9 and TRBJ1-1): DTGVSQNPRHKITKRGQNVTFRCDPISEHNRLYWYRQTLGQGPEFLTYFQNEAQLEKSRLLSDRFSAERPKGSFSTLEIQRTEQGDSAMYLCASSLWGEAFFGQGTRLTVV.